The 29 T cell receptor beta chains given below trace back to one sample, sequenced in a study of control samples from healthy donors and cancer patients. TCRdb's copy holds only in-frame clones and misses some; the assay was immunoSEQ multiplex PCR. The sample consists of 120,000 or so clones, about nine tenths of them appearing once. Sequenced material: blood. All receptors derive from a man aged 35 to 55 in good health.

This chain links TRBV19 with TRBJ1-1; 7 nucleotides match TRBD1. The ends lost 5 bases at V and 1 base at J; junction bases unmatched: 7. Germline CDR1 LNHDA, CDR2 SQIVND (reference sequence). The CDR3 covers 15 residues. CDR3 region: CASSSLTGRNTEAFF. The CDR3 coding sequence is TGTGCCAGTAGTTCCCTGACAGGGCGGAACACTGAAGCTTTCTTT.

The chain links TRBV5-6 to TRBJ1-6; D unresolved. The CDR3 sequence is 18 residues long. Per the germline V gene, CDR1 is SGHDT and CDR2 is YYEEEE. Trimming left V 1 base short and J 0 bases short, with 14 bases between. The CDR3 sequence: CASSLSGIPSSYNSPLHF. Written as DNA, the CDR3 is TGTGCCAGCAGCTTGTCGGGGATCCCTAGCTCCTATAATTCACCCCTCCACTTT. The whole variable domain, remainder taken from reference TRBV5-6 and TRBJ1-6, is DAGVTQSPTHLIKTRGQQVTLRCSPKSGHDTVSWYQQALGQGPQFIFQYYEEEERQRGNFPDRFSGHQFPNYSSELNVNALLLGDSALYLCASSLSGIPSSYNSPLHFGNGTRLTVT.

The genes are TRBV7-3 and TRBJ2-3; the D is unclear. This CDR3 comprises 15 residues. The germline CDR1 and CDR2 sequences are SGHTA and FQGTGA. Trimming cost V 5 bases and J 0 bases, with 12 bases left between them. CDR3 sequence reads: CASSKSRASTDTQYF. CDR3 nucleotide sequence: TGTGCCAGCAGCAAAAGTAGGGCTAGCACAGATACGCAGTATTTT.

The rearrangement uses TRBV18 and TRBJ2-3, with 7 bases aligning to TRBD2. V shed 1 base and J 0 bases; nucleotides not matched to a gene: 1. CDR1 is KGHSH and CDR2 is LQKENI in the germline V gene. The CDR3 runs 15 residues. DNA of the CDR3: TGTGCCAGCTCACCACTGCGGGGGAGCACAGATACGCAGTATTTT. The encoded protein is CASSPLRGSTDTQYF.

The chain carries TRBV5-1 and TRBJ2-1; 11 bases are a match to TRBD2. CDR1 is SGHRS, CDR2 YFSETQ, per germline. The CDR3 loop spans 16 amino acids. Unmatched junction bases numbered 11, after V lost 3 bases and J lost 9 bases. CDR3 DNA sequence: TGCGCCAGCAGCTCGACCGGCCTAGCGGGGGGAGGTGAGCAGTTCTTC. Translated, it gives CASSSTGLAGGGEQFF.

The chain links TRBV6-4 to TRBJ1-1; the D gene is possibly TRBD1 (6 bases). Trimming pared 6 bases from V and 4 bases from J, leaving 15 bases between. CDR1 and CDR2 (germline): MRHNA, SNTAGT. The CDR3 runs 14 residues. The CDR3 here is CASRDSSRGTEAFF. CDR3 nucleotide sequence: TGTGCCAGCAGGGACAGCTCCCGAGGCACTGAAGCTTTCTTT.

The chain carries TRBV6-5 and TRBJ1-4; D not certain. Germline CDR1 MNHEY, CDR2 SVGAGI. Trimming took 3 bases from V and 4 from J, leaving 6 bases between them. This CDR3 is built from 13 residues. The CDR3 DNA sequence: TGTGCCAGCAGTTATGGGATTAATGAAAAACTGTTTTTT. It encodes CASSYGINEKLFF.

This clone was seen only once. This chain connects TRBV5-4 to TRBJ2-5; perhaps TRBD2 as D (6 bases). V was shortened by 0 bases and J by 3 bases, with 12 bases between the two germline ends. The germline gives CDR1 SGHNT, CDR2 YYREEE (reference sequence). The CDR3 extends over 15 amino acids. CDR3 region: CASSLGPASEETQYF. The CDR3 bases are TGTGCCAGCAGCTTGGGGCCGGCTAGCGAAGAGACCCAGTACTTC. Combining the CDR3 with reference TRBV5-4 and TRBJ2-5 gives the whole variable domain ETGVTQSPTHLIKTRGQQVTLRCSSQSGHNTVSWYQQALGQGPQFIFQYYREEENGRGNFPPRFSGLQFPNYSSELNVNALELDDSALYLCASSLGPASEETQYFGPGTRLLVL.

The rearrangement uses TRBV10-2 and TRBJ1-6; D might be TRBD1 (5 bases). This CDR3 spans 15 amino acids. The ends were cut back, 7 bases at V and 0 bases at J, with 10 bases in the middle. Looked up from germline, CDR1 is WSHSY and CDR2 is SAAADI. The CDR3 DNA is TGCGCCAGCATGGAGGGGAGCTCCTATAATTCACCCCTCCACTTT. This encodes CASMEGSSYNSPLHF.

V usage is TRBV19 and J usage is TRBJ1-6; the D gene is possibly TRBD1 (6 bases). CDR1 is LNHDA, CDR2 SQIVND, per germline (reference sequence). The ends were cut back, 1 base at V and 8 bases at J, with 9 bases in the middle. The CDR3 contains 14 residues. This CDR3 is CASSIAYRDSPLHF. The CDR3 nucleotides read TGTGCCAGTAGTATAGCTTACAGGGATTCACCCCTCCACTTT.

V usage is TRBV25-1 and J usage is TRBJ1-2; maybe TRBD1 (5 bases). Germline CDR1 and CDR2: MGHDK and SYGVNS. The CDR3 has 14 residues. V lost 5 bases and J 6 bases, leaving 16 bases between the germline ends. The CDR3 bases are TGTGCCAGCAGTTACAACACGGTGGGACATGGCTACACCTTC. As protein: CASSYNTVGHGYTF.

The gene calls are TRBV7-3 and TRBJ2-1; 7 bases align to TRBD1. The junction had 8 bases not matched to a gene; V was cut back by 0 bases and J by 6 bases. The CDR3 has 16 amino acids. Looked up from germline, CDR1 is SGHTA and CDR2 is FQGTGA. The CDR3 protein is CASSLTADRSVNEQFF. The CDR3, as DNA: TGTGCCAGCAGCTTAACTGCGGACAGGTCCGTCAATGAGCAGTTCTTC.

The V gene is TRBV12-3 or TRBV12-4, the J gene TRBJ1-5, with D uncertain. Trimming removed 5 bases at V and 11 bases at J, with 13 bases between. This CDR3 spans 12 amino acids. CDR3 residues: CASSAGSRTQHF. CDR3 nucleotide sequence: TGTGCCAGCAGTGCGGGGTCGCGGACCCAGCATTTT.

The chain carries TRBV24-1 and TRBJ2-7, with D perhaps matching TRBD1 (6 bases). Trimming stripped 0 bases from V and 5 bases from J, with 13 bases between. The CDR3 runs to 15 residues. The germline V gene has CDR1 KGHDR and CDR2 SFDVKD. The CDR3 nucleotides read TGTGCCACCAGTGATTTGAGCAGGGGAGTTGACGAGCAGTACTTC. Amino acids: CATSDLSRGVDEQYF.

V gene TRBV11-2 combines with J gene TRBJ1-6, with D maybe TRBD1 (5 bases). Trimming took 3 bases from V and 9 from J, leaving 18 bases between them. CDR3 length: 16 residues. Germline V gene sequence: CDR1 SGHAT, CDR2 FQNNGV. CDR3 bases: TGTGCCAGCAGCTTGTGGGACGGGGGGTATTCTTCACCCCTCCACTTT. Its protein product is CASSLWDGGYSSPLHF.

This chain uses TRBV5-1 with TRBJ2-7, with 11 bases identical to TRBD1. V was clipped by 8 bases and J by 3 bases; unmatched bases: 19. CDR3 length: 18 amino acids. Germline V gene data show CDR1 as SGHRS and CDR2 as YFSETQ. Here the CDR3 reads CARHEGARRDRGNYEQYF. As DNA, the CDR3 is TGCGCCAGACACGAGGGGGCCCGTCGGGACAGGGGGAACTACGAGCAGTACTTC.

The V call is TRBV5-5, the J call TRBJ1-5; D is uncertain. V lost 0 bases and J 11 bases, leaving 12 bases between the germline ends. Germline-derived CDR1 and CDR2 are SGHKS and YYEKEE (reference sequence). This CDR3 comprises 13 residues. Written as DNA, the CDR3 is TGTGCCAGCAGCTTGGCCGAAAGATCGACCCAGCATTTT. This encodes CASSLAERSTQHF.

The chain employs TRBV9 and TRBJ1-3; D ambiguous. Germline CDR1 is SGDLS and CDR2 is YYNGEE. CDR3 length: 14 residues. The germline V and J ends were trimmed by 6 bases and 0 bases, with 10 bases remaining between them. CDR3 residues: CASKGKSSGNTIYF. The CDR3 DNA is TGTGCCAGCAAGGGAAAGAGCTCTGGAAACACCATATATTTT.

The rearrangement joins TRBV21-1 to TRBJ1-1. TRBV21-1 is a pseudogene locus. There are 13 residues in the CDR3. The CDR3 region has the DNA TGTGCCAGCCCAGGACCGGGAGGGACTGAAGCTTTCTTT. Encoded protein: CASPGPGGTEAFF.

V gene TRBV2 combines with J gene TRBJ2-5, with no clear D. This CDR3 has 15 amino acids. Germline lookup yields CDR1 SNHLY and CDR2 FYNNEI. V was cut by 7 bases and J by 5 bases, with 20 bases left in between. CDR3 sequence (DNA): TGTGCCAGCAACCACCAATTGGCTAGAAGGGAGACCCAGTACTTC. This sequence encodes CASNHQLARRETQYF.

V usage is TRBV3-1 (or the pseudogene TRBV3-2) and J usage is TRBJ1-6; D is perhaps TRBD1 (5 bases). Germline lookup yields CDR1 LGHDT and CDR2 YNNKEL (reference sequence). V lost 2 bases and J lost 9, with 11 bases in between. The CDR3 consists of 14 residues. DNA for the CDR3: TGTGCCAGCAGCCAACCCAGGGAGAGTTCACCCCTCCACTTT. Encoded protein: CASSQPRESSPLHF.

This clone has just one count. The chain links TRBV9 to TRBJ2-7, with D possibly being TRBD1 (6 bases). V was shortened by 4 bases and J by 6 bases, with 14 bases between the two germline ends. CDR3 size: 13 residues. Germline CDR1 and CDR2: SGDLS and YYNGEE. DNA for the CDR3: TGTGCCAGCAGCCTACGCATGGACAGCGAGCAGTACTTC. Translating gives CASSLRMDSEQYF.

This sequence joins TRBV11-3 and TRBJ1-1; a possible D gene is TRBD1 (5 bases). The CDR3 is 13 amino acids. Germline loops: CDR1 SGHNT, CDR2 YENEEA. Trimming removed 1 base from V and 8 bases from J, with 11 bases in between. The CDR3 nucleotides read TGTGCCAGCAGCTTAGGACAGTTCTCCGAAGCTTTCTTT. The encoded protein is CASSLGQFSEAFF.

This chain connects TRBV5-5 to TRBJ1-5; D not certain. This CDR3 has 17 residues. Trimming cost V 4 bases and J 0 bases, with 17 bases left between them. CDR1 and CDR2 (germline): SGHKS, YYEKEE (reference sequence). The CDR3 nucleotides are TGTGCCAGCAGCCGGCGGGCAGGAGATTATAGCAATCAGCCCCAGCATTTT. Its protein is CASSRRAGDYSNQPQHF.

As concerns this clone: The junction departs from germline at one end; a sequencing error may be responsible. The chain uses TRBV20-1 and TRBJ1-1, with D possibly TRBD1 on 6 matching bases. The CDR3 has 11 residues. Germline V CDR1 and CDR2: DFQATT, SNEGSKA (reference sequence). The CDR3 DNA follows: TGCAGTGCTAGAGATGCGGGGGGCGCGATGTTT. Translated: CSARDAGGAMF.

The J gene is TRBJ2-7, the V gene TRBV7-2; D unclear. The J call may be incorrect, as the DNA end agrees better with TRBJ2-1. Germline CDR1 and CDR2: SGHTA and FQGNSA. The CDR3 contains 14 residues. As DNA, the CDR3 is TGTGCCAGCAGCTTAATCCACTCCTACAATGAGCAGTTCTTC. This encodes CASSLIHSYNEQFF.

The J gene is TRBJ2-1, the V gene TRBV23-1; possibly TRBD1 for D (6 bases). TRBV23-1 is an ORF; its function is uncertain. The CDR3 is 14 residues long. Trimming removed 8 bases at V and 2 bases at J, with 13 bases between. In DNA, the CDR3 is TGCGCCAGCGGCCAGGGGAACGCCTACAATGAGCAGTTCTTC. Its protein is CASGQGNAYNEQFF.

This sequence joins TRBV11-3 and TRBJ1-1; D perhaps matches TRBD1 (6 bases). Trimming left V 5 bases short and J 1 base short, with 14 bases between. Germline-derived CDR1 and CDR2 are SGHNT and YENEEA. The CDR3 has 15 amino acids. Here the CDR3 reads CASSPEPTGNTEAFF. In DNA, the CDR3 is TGTGCCAGCAGCCCAGAACCGACAGGGAACACTGAAGCTTTCTTT. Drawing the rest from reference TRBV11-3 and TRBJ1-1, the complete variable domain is EAGVVQSPRYKIIEKKQPVAFWCNPISGHNTLYWYLQNLGQGPELLIRYENEEAVDDSQLPKDRFSAERLKGVDSTLKIQPAELGDSAVYLCASSPEPTGNTEAFFGQGTRLTVV.

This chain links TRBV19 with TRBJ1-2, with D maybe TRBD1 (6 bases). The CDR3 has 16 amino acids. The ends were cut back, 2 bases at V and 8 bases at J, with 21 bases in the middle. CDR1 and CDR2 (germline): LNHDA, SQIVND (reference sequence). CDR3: CASSIWADSPGRGYTF. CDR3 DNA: TGTGCCAGTAGTATATGGGCGGACAGCCCTGGGAGAGGCTACACCTTC.